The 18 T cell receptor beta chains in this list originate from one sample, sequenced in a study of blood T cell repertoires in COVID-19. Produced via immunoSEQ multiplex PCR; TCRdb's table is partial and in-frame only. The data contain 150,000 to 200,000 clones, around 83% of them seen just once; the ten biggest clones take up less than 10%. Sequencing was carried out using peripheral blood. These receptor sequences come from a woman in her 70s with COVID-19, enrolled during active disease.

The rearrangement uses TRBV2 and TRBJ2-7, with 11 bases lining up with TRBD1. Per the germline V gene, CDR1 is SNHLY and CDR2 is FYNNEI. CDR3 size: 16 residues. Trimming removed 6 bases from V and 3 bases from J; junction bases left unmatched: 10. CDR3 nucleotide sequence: TGTGCCAGCAGCCTCGGGAGAGGGACAGGGGGCTACGAGCAGTACTTC. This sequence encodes CASSLGRGTGGYEQYF.

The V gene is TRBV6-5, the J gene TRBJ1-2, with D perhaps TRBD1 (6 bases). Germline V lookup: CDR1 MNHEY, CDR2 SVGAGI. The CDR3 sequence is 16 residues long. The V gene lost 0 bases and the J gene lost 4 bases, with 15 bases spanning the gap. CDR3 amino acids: CASSYSSTGRGYGYTF. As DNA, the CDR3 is TGTGCCAGCAGTTACTCGTCAACAGGGAGGGGCTATGGCTACACCTTC.

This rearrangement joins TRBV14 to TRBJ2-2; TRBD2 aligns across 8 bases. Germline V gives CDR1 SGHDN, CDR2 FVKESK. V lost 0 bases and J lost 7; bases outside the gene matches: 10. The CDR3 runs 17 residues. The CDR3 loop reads CASSQERSGSEIGELFF. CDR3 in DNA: TGTGCCAGCAGCCAAGAGAGGAGCGGGAGTGAGATCGGGGAGCTGTTTTTT.

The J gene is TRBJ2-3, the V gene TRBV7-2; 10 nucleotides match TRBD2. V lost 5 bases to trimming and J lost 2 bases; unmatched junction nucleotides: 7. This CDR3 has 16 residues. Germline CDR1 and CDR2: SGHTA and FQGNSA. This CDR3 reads CASSPTSGTITDTQYF. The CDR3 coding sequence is TGTGCCAGCAGCCCAACTAGCGGGACAATCACAGATACGCAGTATTTT.

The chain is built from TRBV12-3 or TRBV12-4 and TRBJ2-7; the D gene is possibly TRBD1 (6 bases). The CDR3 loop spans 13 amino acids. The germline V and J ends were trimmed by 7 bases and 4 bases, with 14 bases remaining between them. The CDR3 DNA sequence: TGTGCCAGCACAGGGAGAACAGGGTACGAGCAGTACTTC. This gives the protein CASTGRTGYEQYF.

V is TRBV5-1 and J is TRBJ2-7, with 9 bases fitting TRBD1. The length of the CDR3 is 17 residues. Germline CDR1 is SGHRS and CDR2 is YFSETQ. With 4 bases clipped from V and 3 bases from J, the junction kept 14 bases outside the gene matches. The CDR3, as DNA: TGCGCCAGCAGCCCGACAGGGGGTAGAGGGTTTGTCTACGAGCAGTACTTC. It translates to CASSPTGGRGFVYEQYF.

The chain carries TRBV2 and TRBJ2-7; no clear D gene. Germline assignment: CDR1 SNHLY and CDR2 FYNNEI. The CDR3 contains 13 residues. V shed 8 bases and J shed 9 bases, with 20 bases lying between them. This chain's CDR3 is CASAGNTEKRQYF. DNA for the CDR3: TGTGCCAGCGCTGGTAACACGGAGAAGAGGCAGTACTTC.

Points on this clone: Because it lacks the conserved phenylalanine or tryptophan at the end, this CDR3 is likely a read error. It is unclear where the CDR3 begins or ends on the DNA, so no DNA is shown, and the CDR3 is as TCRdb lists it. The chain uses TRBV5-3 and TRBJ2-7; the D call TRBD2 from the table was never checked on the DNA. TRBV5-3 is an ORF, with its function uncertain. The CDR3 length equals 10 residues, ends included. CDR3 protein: CALRAGWRLD.

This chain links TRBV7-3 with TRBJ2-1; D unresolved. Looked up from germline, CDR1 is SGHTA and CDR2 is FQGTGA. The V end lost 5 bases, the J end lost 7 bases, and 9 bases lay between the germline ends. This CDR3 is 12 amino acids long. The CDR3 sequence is CASSLTMNEQFF. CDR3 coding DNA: TGTGCCAGCAGCCTCACTATGAATGAGCAGTTCTTC.

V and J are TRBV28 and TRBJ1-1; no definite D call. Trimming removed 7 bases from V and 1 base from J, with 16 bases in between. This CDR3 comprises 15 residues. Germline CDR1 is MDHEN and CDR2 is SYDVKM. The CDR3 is CASTAERVANTEAFF. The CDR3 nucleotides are TGTGCCAGCACCGCGGAGAGAGTGGCGAACACTGAAGCTTTCTTT.

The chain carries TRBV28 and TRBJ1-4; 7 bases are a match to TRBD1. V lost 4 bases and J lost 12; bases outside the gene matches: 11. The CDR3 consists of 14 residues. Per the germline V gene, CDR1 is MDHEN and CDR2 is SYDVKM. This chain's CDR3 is CASSSDRVLIELFF. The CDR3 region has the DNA TGTGCCAGCAGTTCAGACAGGGTGTTAATCGAACTGTTTTTT.

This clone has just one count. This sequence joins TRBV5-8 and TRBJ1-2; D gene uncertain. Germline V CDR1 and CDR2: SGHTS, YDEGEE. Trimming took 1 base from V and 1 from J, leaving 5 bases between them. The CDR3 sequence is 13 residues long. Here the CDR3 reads CASSLSLNYGYTF. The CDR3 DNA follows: TGTGCCAGCAGCTTGTCCCTTAACTATGGCTACACCTTC.

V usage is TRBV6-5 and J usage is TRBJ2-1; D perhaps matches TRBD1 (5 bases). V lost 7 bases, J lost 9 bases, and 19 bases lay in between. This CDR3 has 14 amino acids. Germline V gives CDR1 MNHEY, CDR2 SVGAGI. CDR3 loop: CASTLLGAGGEQFF. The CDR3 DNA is TGTGCCAGCACGCTTCTAGGGGCCGGTGGTGAGCAGTTCTTC.

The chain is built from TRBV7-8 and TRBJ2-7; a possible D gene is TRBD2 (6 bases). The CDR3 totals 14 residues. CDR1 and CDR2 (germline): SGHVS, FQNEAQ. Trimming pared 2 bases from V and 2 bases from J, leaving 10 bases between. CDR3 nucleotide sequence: TGTGCCAGCAGCTTATCCGGGACTGCCTACGAGCAGTACTTC. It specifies CASSLSGTAYEQYF. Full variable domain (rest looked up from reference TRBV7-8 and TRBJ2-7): GAGVSQSPRYKVAKRGQDVALRCDPISGHVSLFWYQQALGQGPEFLTYFQNEAQLDKSGLPSDRFFAERPEGSVSTLKIQRTQQEDSAVYLCASSLSGTAYEQYFGPGTRLTVT.

CDR3 DNA: TGTGCCAGCAGCTTTATAGCGGGGACTTTTGGTGAGCAGTTCTTC. Translated, it gives CASSFIAGTFGEQFF. The chain couples TRBV7-7 to TRBJ2-1, with 8 bases lining up with TRBD2. Losses at the gene ends were 3 bases for V and 9 bases for J; bases not matched to a gene: 10. The length of the CDR3 is 15 residues. Germline V gene lookup returns CDR1 SSHAT and CDR2 FNYEAQ (reference sequence).

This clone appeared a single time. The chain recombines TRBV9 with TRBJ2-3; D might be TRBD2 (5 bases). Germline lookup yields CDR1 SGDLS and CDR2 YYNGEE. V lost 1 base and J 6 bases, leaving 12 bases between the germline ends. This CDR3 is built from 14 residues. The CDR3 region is CASSVLARGDTQYF. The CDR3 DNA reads TGTGCCAGCAGCGTATTAGCGCGCGGGGATACGCAGTATTTT. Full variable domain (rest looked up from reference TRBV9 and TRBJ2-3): DSGVTQTPKHLITATGQRVTLRCSPRSGDLSVYWYQQSLDQGLQFLIQYYNGEERAKGNILERFSAQQFPDLHSELNLSSLELGDSALYFCASSVLARGDTQYFGPGTRLTVL.

The CDR3 DNA sequence: TGCAGTGCTAGTACAGGGCAACTAGTAGGTTACGAGCAGTACTTC. It translates to CSASTGQLVGYEQYF. J is TRBJ2-7 and V is TRBV20-1, with a tentative D call TRBD1 (6 bases). V dropped 3 bases and J dropped 4 bases, with 19 bases sitting between them. CDR3 size: 15 residues. Looked up from germline, CDR1 is DFQATT and CDR2 is SNEGSKA (reference sequence).

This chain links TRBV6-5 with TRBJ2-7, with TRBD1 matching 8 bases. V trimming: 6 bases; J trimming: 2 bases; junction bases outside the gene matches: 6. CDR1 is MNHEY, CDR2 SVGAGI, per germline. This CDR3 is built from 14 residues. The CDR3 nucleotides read TGTGCCAGCAGGGGGACAGGACGTACCTACGAGCAGTACTTC. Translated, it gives CASRGTGRTYEQYF.